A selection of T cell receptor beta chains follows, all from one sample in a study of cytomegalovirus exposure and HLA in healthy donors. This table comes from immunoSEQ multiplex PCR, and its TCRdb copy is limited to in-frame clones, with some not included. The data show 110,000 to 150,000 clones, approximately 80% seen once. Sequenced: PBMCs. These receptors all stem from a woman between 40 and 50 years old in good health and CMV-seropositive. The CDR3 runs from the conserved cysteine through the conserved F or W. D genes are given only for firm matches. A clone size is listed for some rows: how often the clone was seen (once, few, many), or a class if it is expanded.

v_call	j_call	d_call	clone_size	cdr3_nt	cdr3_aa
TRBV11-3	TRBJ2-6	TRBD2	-	TGTGCCAGCAGCCCGGGGGGGGTCGGGGCCAACGTCCTGACTTTC	CASSPGGVGANVLTF
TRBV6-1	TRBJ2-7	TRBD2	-	TGTGCCAGCAGTGAATTGGGGGGGAAGTACTTC	CASSELGGKYF
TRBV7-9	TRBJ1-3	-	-	TGTTCCAGCAGCTTAGCCTTGTTGGCAATCACTGGAAACACCATATATTTT	CSSSLALLAITGNTIYF
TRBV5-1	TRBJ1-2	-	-	TGCGCCAGCGCCGGGCAGGGCTATGGCTACACCTTC	CASAGQGYGYTF
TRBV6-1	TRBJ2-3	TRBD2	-	TGTGCCAGCAGTGGCATGCGGGGGGGGAACCGGGCGCAGTATTTT	CASSGMRGGNRAQYF
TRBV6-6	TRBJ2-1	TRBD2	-	TGTGCCAGCAGTGAGACTAGCCACGCGGTTAATGAGCAGTTCTTC	CASSETSHAVNEQFF
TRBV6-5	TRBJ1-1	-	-	TGTGCCAGCAGTTTCGGGGGGACTGAAGCTTTCTTT	CASSFGGTEAFF
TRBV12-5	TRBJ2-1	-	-	TGTGCTAGTGGGGGCCTCGGGGGCTACAATGAGCAGTTCTTC	CASGGLGGYNEQFF
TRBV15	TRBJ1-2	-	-	TGTGCCACCAGCAGAGACAGGGTCTATGGCTACACCTTC	CATSRDRVYGYTF
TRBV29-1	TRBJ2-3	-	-	TGCAGCGTTGAAGAGGGGAGACTAGGTAGTACGCAGTATTTT	CSVEEGRLGSTQYF
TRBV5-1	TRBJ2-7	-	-	TGCGCCAGCAGATACGACATGGTGGGCGCAGGCTCGTACGAGCAGTACTTC	CASRYDMVGAGSYEQYF
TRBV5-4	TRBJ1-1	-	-	TGTGCCAGCAGTTGGGGGGTAGGGGCGGACACTGAAGCTTTCTTT	CASSWGVGADTEAFF
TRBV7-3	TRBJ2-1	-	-	TGTGCCAGCAGCTTAAGAGGCAATGAGCAGTTCTTC	CASSLRGNEQFF
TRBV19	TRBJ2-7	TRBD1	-	TGTGCCAGTAGTATGGCTTGGACAGGGGGGGACGAGCAGTACTTC	CASSMAWTGGDEQYF
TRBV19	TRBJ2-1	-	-	TGTGCCAGTAGTATCCAGGGGGGCCGGTACAATGAGCAGTTCTTC	CASSIQGGRYNEQFF
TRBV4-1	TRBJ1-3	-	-	TGCGCCAGCAGCCAAGGATTCGGGGTCGCAAGCTGGCGGGACTGGAGAAACACCATATATTTT	CASSQGFGVASWRDWRNTIYF
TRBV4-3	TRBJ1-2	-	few	TGCGCCAGCAGCCTCGGACAAACTAACTATGGCTACACCTTC	CASSLGQTNYGYTF
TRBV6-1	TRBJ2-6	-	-	TGTGCCAGCAGCGGGGAAGGGCTTGGGGCCAACGTCCTGACTTTC	CASSGEGLGANVLTF
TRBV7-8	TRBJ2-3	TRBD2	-	TGTGCCAGCAGCCGGAACCTTCTAGCGGGGGGGCCTCTAGGGACAGATACGCAGTATTTT	CASSRNLLAGGPLGTDTQYF
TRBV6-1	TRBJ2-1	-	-	TGTGCCAGCAGTGAACTTGGCACTAGGGGGAAGTTCTTC	CASSELGTRGKFF
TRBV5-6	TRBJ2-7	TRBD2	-	TGTGCCAGCAGCCGGCCTGGGGGGGATCCCGAGCAGTACTTC	CASSRPGGDPEQYF
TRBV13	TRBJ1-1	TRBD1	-	TGTGCCAGCAGCTTAGGACAGGGGCCAGAAGCTTTCTTT	CASSLGQGPEAFF
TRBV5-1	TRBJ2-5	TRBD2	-	TGCGCCAGCAGCAGGGGGACTAGCGGACAAGAGACCCAGTACTTC	CASSRGTSGQETQYF
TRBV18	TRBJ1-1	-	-	TGTGCCAGCTCACCGGAAAATCTCCTGCGGGGTGAAGCTTTCTTT	CASSPENLLRGEAFF
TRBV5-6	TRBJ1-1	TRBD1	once	TGTGCCAGCAGCTTGGGGACAGGGGGCAGGAACACTGAAGCTTTCTTT	CASSLGTGGRNTEAFF
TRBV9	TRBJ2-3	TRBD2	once	TGTGCCAGCAGCTTTACTAGCGGAACAGATACGCAGTATTTT	CASSFTSGTDTQYF
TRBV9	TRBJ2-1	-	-	TGTGCCAGCAGCGTAGAGGGGCTAACGTACAATGAGCAGTTCTTC	CASSVEGLTYNEQFF
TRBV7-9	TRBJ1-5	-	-	TGTGCCAGCAGCAAACAGGGTGAGGATCAGCCCCAGCATTTT	CASSKQGEDQPQHF
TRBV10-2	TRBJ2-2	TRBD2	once	TGCGCCAGCAGTGAGTCTGTACGGCTAGCGGGAGAAGGGGAGCTGTTTTTT	CASSESVRLAGEGELFF
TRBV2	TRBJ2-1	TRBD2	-	TGTGCCAGCAGTCTCGAGCGGGGCGGGTTCTTC	CASSLERGGFF
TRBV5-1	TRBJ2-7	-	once	TGCGCCAGCAGCTTGGAATCTAGCGCCCGCTACGAGCAGTACTTC	CASSLESSARYEQYF
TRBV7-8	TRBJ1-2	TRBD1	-	TGTGCCAGCAGCTTAGATTCGGGACAGGGTACCTATGGCTACACCTTC	CASSLDSGQGTYGYTF
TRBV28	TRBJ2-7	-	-	TGTGCCAGCAGTTCACGACAGGCTCCCTACGAGCAGTACTTC	CASSSRQAPYEQYF
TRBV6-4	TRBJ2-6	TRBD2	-	TGTGCCAGCCAGTTGATTGCGGGAGGAACTGGGGCCAACGTCCTGACTTTC	CASQLIAGGTGANVLTF
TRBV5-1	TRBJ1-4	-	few	TGCGCCAGCAGCTTGGTGGGTAACAGGGATGAAAAACTGTTTTTT	CASSLVGNRDEKLFF
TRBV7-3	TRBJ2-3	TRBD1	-	TGTGCCAGCAGCTCGACAGGGCGGACAGATACGCAGTATTTT	CASSSTGRTDTQYF
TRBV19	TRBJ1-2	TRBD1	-	TGTGCCAGTAGTATAGCTCGGACAGGGGGAAATGGCTACACCTTC	CASSIARTGGNGYTF
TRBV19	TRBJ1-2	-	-	TGTGCCAGTACCTCCTACCGAAGAAACTATGGCTACACCTTC	CASTSYRRNYGYTF
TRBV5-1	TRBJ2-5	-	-	TGCGCCAGCAGCTTGGCCGGGGTCCAAGAGACCCAGTACTTC	CASSLAGVQETQYF
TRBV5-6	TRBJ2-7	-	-	TGTGCCAGCAGCTCCTTCTACGAGCAGTACTTC	CASSSFYEQYF
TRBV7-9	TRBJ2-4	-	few	TGTGCCAGCAGCCCTATAGGGGGGGGGCGAGCCAAAAACATTCAGTACTTC	CASSPIGGGRAKNIQYF
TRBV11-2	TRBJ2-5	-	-	TGTGCCAGCAGGGCGGGACTGCCGAGTGAGCAGTACTTC	CASRAGLPSEQYF
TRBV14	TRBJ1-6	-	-	TGTGCCAGCAGCCCCAAAGGGAGCTCCTATAATTCACCCCTCCACTTT	CASSPKGSSYNSPLHF
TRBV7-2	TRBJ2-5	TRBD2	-	TGTGCCAGCAGCTTAGGGTCTAGCGGGGGGGCAGTTTGGGAGACCCAGTACTTC	CASSLGSSGGAVWETQYF
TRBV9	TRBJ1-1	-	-	TGTGCCAGCAGCGTAGATCCCCTTCAGGGGACTGAAGCTTTCTTT	CASSVDPLQGTEAFF
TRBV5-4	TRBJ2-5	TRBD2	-	TGTGCCATCCGGGGGGGCACAGAAGAGACCCAGTACTTC	CAIRGGTEETQYF
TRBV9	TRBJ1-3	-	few	TGTGCCAGCAGCCCCAACTCTGGAAACACCATATATTTT	CASSPNSGNTIYF
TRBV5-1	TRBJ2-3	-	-	TGCGCCAGCAGCTTGGAAGCCCAGCGGGGCACAGATACGCAGTATTTT	CASSLEAQRGTDTQYF
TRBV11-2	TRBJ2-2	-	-	TGTGCCAGCACCCTCATGAGACAGTTAAACACCGGGGAGCTGTTTTTT	CASTLMRQLNTGELFF
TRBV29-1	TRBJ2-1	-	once	TGCAGCGTTGGACTCCGAAGGTCCTACAATGAGCAGTTCTTC	CSVGLRRSYNEQFF
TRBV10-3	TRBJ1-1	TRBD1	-	TGTGCCATCGGGGCAGGGGGACTGAACACTGAAGCTTTCTTT	CAIGAGGLNTEAFF
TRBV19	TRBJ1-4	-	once	TGTGCCAGTAGTATAATGCAGGATGAAAAACTGTTTTTT	CASSIMQDEKLFF
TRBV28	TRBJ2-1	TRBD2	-	TGTGCCACCCGGACTAGCGGGAGTTATAATGAGCAGTTCTTC	CATRTSGSYNEQFF
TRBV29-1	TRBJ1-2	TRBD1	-	TGCAGCGTGCGGGATCCGGGACAGGGTTATTGGGGCTACACCTTC	CSVRDPGQGYWGYTF
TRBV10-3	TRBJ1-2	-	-	TGTGCCATCAGTGAGAGGAGGGACTATGGCTACACCTTC	CAISERRDYGYTF
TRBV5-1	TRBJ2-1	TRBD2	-	TGCGCCAGCAGTAAGGAACTAGCGGGGATACGAAATGAGCAGTTCTTC	CASSKELAGIRNEQFF
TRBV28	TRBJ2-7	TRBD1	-	TGTGCCAGCAGTCCATTAGGGGACAGCCCCTACGAGCAGTACTTC	CASSPLGDSPYEQYF
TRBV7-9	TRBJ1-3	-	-	TGTTCCAGCAGCGATACAGGCAGCTCTGGAAACACCATATATTTT	CSSSDTGSSGNTIYF
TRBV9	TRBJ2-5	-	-	TGTGCCAGCAGCGTGAGGGGGGGAGAGACCCAGTACTTC	CASSVRGGETQYF
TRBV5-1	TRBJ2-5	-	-	TGCGCCAGCAGCTTACAGGGTGCGTCGGAGACCCAGTACTTC	CASSLQGASETQYF